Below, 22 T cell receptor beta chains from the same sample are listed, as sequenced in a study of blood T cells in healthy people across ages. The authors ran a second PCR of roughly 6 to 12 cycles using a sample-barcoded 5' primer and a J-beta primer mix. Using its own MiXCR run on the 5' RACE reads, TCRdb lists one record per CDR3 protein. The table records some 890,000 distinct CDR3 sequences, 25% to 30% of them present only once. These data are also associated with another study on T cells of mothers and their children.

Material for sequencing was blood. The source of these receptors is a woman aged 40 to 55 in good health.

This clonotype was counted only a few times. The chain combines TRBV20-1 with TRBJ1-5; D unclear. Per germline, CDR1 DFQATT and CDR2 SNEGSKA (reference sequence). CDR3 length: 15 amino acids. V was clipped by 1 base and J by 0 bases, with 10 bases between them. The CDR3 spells CSARAGVHSNQPQHF. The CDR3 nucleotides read TGCAGTGCTAGAGCCGGGGTTCATAGCAATCAGCCCCAGCATTTT.

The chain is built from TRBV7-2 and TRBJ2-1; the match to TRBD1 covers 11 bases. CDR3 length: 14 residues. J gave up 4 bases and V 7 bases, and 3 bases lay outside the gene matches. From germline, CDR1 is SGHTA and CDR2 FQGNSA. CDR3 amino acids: CASTRDRGYNEQFF. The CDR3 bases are TGTGCCAGCACCCGGGACAGGGGGTACAATGAGCAGTTCTTC.

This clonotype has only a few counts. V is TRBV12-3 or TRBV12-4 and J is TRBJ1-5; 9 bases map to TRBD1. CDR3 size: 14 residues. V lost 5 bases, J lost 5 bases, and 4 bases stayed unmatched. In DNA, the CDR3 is TGTGCCAGCAGTCTGGACAGGGGTCATCAGCCCCAGCATTTT. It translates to CASSLDRGHQPQHF.

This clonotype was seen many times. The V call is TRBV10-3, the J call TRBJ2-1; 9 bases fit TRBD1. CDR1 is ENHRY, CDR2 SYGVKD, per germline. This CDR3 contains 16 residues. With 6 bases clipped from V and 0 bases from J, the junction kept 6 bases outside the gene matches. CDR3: CAISRGQGGSYNEQFF. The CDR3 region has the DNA TGTGCCATCAGCCGGGGACAGGGCGGCTCCTACAATGAGCAGTTCTTC.

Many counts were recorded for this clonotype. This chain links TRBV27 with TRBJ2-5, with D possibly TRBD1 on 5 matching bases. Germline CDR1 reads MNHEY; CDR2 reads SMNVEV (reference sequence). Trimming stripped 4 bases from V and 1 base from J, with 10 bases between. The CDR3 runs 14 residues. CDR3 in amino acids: CASSSRQTQETQYF. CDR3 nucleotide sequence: TGTGCCAGCAGTTCAAGACAGACCCAAGAGACCCAGTACTTC.

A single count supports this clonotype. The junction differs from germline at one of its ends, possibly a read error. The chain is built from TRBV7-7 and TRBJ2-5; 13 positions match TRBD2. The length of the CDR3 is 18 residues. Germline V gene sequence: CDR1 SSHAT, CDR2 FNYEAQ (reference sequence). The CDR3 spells CASSSGLAGAGLQETQYF. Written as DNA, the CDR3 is TGTGCTAGCAGCTCCGGACTAGCGGGGGCCGGTCTCCAAGAGACCCAGTACTTC. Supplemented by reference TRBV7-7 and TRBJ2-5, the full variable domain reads GAGVSQSPRYKVTKRGQDVTLRCDPISSHATLYWYQQALGQGPEFLTYFNYEAQPDKSGLPSDRFSAERPEGSISTLTIQRTEQRDSAMYRCASSSGLAGAGLQETQYFGPGTRLLVL.

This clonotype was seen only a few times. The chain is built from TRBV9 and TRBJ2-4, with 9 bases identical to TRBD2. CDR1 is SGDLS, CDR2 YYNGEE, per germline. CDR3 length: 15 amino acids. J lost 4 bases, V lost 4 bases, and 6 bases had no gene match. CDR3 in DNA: TGTGCCAGCAGCTTGGGACTAGCCGAGAAAAACATTCAGTACTTC. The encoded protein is CASSLGLAEKNIQYF.

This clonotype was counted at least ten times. CDR3 amino acids: CASSPQGRSSPGYTF. Written as DNA, the CDR3 is TGTGCCAGCAGCCCCCAGGGGCGTAGTAGTCCTGGCTACACCTTC. The J gene is TRBJ1-2, the V gene TRBV7-2, with D tentatively TRBD1 (6 bases). Germline V gives CDR1 SGHTA, CDR2 FQGNSA. This CDR3 has 15 amino acids. Trimming shortened V by 5 bases and J by 7 bases, and 20 bases separated the two germline ends.

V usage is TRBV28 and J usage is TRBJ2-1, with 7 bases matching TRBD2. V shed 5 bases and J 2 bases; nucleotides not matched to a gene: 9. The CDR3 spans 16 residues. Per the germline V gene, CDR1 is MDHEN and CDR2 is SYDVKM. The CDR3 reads CASSVITGTTYNEQFF. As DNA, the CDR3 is TGTGCCAGCAGTGTCATCACCGGGACTACCTACAATGAGCAGTTCTTC.

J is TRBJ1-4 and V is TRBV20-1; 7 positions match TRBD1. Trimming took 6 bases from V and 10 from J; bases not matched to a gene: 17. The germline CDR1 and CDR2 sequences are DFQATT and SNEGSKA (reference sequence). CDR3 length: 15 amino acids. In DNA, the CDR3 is TGCAGTGCCAGCCCGAACAGGGGTATATCCGGAAAACTGTTTTTT. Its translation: CSASPNRGISGKLFF.

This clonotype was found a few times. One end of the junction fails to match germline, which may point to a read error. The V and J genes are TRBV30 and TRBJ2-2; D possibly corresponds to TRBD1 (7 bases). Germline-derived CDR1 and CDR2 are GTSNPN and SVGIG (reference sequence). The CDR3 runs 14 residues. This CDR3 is CAWSDTGETGGLFF. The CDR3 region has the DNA TGTGCCTGGAGTGACACAGGGGAAACCGGGGGGCTGTTTTTT. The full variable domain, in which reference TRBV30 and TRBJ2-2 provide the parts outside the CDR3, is SQTIHQWPATLVQPVGSPLSLECTVEGTSNPNLYWYRQAAGRGLQLLFYSVGIGQISSEVPQNLSASRPQDRQFILSSKKLLLSDSGFYLCAWSDTGETGGLFFGEGSRLTVL.

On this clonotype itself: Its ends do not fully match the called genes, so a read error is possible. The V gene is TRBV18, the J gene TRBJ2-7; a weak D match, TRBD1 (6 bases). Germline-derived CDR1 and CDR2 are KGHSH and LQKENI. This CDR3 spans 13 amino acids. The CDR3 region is CTSSPKGHHEQYF. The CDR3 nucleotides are TGTACCAGCTCACCGAAGGGACACCACGAGCAGTACTTC.

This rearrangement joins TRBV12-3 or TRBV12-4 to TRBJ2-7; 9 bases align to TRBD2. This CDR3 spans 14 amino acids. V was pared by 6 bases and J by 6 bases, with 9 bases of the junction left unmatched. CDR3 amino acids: CASSPGLAIGEQYF. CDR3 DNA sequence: TGTGCCAGCAGCCCGGGACTAGCAATAGGCGAGCAGTACTTC.

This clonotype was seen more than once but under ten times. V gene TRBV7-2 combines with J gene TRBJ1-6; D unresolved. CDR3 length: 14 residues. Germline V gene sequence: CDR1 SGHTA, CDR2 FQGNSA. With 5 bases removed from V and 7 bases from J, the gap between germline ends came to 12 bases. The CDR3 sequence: CASSDGWGNSPLHF. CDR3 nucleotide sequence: TGTGCCAGCAGCGATGGCTGGGGAAATTCACCCCTCCACTTT.

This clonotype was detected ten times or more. The CDR3 loop is CASSQALGGAYEQYF. The CDR3 nucleotides are TGCGCCAGCAGCCAAGCCCTGGGGGGAGCCTACGAGCAGTACTTC. The chain has TRBV4-1 and TRBJ2-7, with D possibly matching TRBD2 (6 bases). The CDR3 runs 15 residues. Germline V gene sequence: CDR1 MGHRA, CDR2 YSYEKL. Between the trimmed V and J ends, which lost 1 base and 2 bases, there was a span of 12 bases.

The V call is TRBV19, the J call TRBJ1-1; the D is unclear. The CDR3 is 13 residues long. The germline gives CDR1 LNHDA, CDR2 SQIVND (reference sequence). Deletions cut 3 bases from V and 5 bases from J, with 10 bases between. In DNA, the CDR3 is TGTGCCAGTAGTATGGGTGTTAGGACTGAAGCTTTCTTT. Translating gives CASSMGVRTEAFF. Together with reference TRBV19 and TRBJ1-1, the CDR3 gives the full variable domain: DGGITQSPKYLFRKEGQNVTLSCEQNLNHDAMYWYRQDPGQGLRLIYYSQIVNDFQKGDIAEGYSVSREKKESFPLTVTSAQKNPTAFYLCASSMGVRTEAFFGQGTRLTVV.

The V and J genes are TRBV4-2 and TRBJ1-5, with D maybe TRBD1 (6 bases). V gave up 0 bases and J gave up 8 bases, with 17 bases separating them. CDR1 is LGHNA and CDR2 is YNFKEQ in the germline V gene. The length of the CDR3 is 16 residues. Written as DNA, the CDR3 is TGTGCCAGCAGCCAAGATTTGGGGGCTTGGGGGGAGCCCCAGCATTTT. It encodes CASSQDLGAWGEPQHF.

The CDR3 is CASSYGLQGGETQYF. CDR3 DNA sequence: TGTGCCAGCAGTTACGGACTCCAAGGGGGGGAGACCCAGTACTTC. The chain has TRBV6-5 and TRBJ2-5; D is possibly TRBD1 or TRBD2 (6 bases each). This CDR3 has 15 amino acids. CDR1 is MNHEY and CDR2 is SVGAGI in the germline V gene. Trimming took 2 bases from V and 5 from J, leaving 15 bases between them.

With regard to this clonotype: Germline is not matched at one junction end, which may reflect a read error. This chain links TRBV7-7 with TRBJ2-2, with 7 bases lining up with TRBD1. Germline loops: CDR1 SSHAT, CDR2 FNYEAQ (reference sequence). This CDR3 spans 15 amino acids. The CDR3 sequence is CASSPSTGVAGELFF. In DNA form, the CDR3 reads TGTGCTAGCAGCCCCTCTACAGGGGTGGCCGGGGAGCTGTTTTTT.

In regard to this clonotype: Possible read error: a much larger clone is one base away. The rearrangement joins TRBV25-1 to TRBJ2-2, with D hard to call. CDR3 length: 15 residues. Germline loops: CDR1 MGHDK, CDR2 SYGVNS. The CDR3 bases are TGTGCCAGCAGTGGACGGGTATACGGCACCTGGGAGCTGTTTTTT. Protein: CASSGRVYGTWELFF.

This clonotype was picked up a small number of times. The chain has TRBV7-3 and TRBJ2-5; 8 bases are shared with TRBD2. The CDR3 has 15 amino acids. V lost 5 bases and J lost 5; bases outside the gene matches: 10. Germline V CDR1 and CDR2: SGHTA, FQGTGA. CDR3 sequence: CASSLAGGAWETQYF. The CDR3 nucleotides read TGTGCCAGCAGCCTCGCCGGGGGGGCGTGGGAGACCCAGTACTTC.

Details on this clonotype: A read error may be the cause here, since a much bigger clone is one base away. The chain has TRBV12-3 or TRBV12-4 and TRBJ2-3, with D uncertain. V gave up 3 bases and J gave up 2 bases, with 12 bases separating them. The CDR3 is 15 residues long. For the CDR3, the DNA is TGTGCCAGCAGTTTGCAAGTCGGCCCCACAGATACGCAGTATTTT. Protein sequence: CASSLQVGPTDTQYF.